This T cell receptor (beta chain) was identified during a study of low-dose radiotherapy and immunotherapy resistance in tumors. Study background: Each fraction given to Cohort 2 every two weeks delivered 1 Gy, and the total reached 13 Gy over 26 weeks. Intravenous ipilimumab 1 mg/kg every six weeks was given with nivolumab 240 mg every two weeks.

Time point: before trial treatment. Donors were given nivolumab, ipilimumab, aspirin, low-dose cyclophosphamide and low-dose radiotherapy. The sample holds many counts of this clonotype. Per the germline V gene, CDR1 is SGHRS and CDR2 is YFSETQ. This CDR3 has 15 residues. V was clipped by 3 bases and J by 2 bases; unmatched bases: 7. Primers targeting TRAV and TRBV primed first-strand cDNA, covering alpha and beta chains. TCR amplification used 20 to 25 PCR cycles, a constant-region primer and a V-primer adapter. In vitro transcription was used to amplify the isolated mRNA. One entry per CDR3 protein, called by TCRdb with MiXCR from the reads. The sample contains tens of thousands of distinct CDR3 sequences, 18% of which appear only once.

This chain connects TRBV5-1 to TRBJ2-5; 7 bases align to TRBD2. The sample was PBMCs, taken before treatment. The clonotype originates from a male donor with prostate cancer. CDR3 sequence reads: CASSWGGRKQETQYF. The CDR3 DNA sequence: TGCGCCAGCAGCTGGGGGGGACGGAAGCAAGAGACCCAGTACTTC. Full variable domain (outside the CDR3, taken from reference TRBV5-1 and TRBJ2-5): KAGVTQTPRYLIKTRGQQVTLSCSPISGHRSVSWYQQTPGQGLQFLFEYFSETQRNKGNFPGRFSGRQFSNSRSEMNVSTLELGDSALYLCASSWGGRKQETQYFGPGTRLLVL.